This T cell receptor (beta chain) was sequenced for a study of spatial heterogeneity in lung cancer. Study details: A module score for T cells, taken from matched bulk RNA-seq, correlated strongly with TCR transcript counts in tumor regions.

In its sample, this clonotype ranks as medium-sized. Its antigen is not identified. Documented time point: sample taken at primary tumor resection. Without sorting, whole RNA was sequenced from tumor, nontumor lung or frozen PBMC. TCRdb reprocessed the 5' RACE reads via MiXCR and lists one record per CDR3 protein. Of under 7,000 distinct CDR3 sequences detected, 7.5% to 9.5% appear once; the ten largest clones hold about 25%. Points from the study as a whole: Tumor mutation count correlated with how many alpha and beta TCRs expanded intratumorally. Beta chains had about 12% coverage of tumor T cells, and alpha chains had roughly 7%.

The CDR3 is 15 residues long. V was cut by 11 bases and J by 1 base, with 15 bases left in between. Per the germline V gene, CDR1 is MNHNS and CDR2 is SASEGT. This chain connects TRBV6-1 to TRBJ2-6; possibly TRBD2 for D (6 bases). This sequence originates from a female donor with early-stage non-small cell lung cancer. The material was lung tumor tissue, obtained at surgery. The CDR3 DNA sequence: TGTGCCGGGCGGGACTCCTCGTCTGGGGCCAACGTCCTGACTTTC. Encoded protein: CAGRDSSSGANVLTF.